The source of this T cell receptor (beta chain) is a study of blood T cell repertoires in COVID-19. The CDR3 is made up of 14 amino acids. V dropped 5 bases and J dropped 4; count of bases not matched to a gene: 7. CDR1 is MNHEY and CDR2 is SVGAGI in the germline V gene. This table comes from immunoSEQ multiplex PCR, and its TCRdb copy is limited to in-frame clones, with some not included. The data show some 500,000 clones, about 88% seen once. This sequence was found in a woman in her forties or fifties with COVID-19, enrolled during active disease. V usage is TRBV6-5 and J usage is TRBJ1-1; 7 bases line up with TRBD1. Input material: peripheral blood. CDR3: CASSNRGPGTEAFF. CDR3 DNA sequence: TGTGCCAGCAGTAACAGGGGCCCGGGCACTGAAGCTTTCTTT.